The present T cell receptor beta chain was sequenced within a study of cytomegalovirus exposure and HLA in healthy donors. Study-wide results and limits: The study listed some 160 cytomegalovirus-associated TCR beta chains. Association of a missense DCLRE1C variant with TCR beta V- and J-gene trimming was reported in a later analysis.

PCR employed 60 Vbeta and 13 Jbeta primers. Profiled with immunoSEQ multiplex PCR; TCRdb holds only in-frame clones, not every one. The data hold about 280,000 clones, with roughly 90% observed a single time. CDR1 is SGHTA and CDR2 is FQGTGA in the germline V gene. Trimming cost V 5 bases and J 3 bases; bases outside gene matches: 5. The CDR3 consists of 15 residues. In nominal health when sampled, donors likely had unrecorded immune exposures nonetheless. As to this clone: The antigen remains unidentified.

The material sequenced was PBMCs. This receptor was taken from a young woman in good health and CMV-seronegative. J is TRBJ2-3 and V is TRBV7-3, with 10 bases fitting TRBD2. The CDR3 protein is CASSAAGGLTDTQYF. CDR3 coding DNA: TGTGCCAGCAGCGCAGCGGGGGGGCTGACAGATACGCAGTATTTT.